One TCR beta chain is described in this entry. Its antigen is not known. The sample belongs to a study of graft-versus-host responses after intestinal transplantation. Study context: Multivisceral, liver-intestinal, or isolated intestinal grafts were transplanted into recipients. Recipients across the board were started on anti-thymocyte globulin induction, then kept on tacrolimus and steroids for about 3 years.

Study results and limitations: Allograft clonal ratios (graft-versus-host to host-versus-graft) were high in patients who had graft-donor T cell macrochimerism.

Data came from immunoSEQ multiplex PCR; TCRdb stores just in-frame clones and leaves some out. Altogether 100,000 or so clones are present, approximately 95% being singletons, with the ten largest covering 0.95% to 1.3%. CDR1 is SGHNT and CDR2 is YYREEE in the germline V gene (reference sequence). With V trimmed by 4 bases and J by 5 bases, 7 bases remained unmatched. The CDR3 has 14 residues. This clonotype was sampled from a human donor who was the organ donor for an intestinal transplant. The chain carries TRBV5-4 and TRBJ2-7; 9 bases are shared with TRBD2. The sequenced sample was unstimulated CD8+ T cells sorted from spleen or lymph node cells, obtained before transplant. CDR3 coding DNA: TGTGCCAGCAGCACGGGACTAGCAGCCCACGAGCAGTACTTC. The encoded protein is CASSTGLAAHEQYF.